The 29 T cell receptor beta chains given below trace back to one sample, sequenced in a study of CD8 T cells in Susac syndrome. When the RNA was reverse transcribed, random hexamers were used with an input of roughly 0.45 to 1 ug. TCRdb itself ran the immunoSEQ multiplex PCR reads through MiXCR, one entry per CDR3 protein. This sample has a few hundred thousand distinct CDR3 sequences, with almost 85% found just once. The specimen sequenced was CD8+ T cells from PBMCs. These receptors were taken from a human donor with multiple sclerosis.

This clonotype was counted only a few times. This chain connects TRBV5-1 to TRBJ2-1; tentatively, D is TRBD2 (6 bases). The germline CDR1 and CDR2 sequences are SGHRS and YFSETQ. V was clipped by 2 bases and J by 4 bases, with 10 bases between them. This CDR3 spans 14 amino acids. The CDR3 spells CASSFTGGYNEQFF. In DNA, the CDR3 is TGCGCCAGCAGCTTCACTGGGGGGTACAATGAGCAGTTCTTC.

V gene TRBV2 combines with J gene TRBJ2-6; D assignment may be TRBD1 or TRBD2 (5 bases each). The germline V gene encodes CDR1 SNHLY and CDR2 FYNNEI. The length of the CDR3 is 16 residues. V was cut by 4 bases and J by 0 bases, with 10 bases left in between. The CDR3 DNA reads as TGTGCCAGCAGTGGGGACGGAAGCTCTGGGGCCAACGTCCTGACTTTC. It yields the protein CASSGDGSSGANVLTF.

This chain uses TRBV28 with TRBJ1-5; weak D call: TRBD1 (6 bases). Trimming removed 2 bases at V and 4 bases at J, with 12 bases between. Germline lookup yields CDR1 MDHEN and CDR2 SYDVKM. The CDR3 is made up of 15 amino acids. CDR3 loop: CASSLPQGLNQPQHF. Here the CDR3 DNA reads TGTGCCAGCAGTTTACCTCAGGGGCTTAATCAGCCCCAGCATTTT.

J is TRBJ2-5 and V is TRBV28; the D call may be TRBD1 or TRBD2 (5 bases each). The CDR3 is 14 residues long. Germline CDR1 and CDR2: MDHEN and SYDVKM. V gave up 6 bases and J gave up 5 bases, with 16 bases separating them. CDR3 loop: CASRLAGTVETQYF. As DNA, the CDR3 is TGTGCCAGCAGACTGGCCGGGACCGTTGAGACCCAGTACTTC.

This rearrangement joins TRBV11-2 to TRBJ2-7; 7 nucleotides match TRBD1. The germline CDR1 and CDR2 sequences are SGHAT and FQNNGV. V gave up 6 bases and J gave up 6 bases; unmatched junction bases: 8. The length of the CDR3 is 13 residues. The CDR3 nucleotides are TGTGCCAGCAGACAGGGGAACGGTTTCGAGCAGTACTTC. Protein product: CASRQGNGFEQYF.

The chain links TRBV14 to TRBJ2-1, with 7 bases fitting TRBD2. Germline V gives CDR1 SGHDN, CDR2 FVKESK. V trimming: 0 bases; J trimming: 4 bases; junction bases outside the gene matches: 12. The CDR3 totals 18 residues. CDR3 region: CASSQDLLAGERYNEQFF. The CDR3 DNA is TGTGCCAGCAGCCAAGATCTTTTGGCGGGAGAACGGTACAATGAGCAGTTCTTC.

J is TRBJ2-1 and V is TRBV27; the D gene is possibly TRBD1 (6 bases). Deletions cut 2 bases from V and 10 bases from J, with 12 bases between. Germline V gene lookup returns CDR1 MNHEY and CDR2 SMNVEV (reference sequence). The CDR3 has 13 residues. The CDR3: CASSLIGGVEQFF. The CDR3 nucleotides read TGTGCCAGCAGTTTAATAGGGGGAGTGGAGCAGTTCTTC.

This chain joins TRBV13 and TRBJ1-5; D gene uncertain. Germline CDR1 PRHDT, CDR2 FYEKMQ (reference sequence). The CDR3 loop spans 12 amino acids. Trimming removed 1 base at V and 9 bases at J, with 7 bases between. CDR3 sequence reads: CASSLVGGPQHF. For the CDR3, the DNA is TGTGCCAGCAGCTTAGTGGGCGGGCCCCAGCATTTT.

The rearrangement links TRBV7-9 to TRBJ2-7; D is unclear. The CDR3 sequence is 15 residues long. Trimming stripped 5 bases from V and 7 bases from J, with 21 bases between. CDR1 is SEHNR, CDR2 FQNEAQ, per germline (reference sequence). Here the CDR3 reads CASSPISLTFGEQYF. In DNA form, the CDR3 reads TGTGCCAGCAGCCCCATCTCCCTGACGTTTGGAGAGCAGTACTTC.

The rearrangement links TRBV6-1 to TRBJ1-5; weak D call: TRBD1 (5 bases). In germline, CDR1 is MNHNS, CDR2 SASEGT. Trimming stripped 4 bases from V and 2 bases from J, with 9 bases between. The CDR3 loop spans 14 amino acids. The chain's CDR3 is CASSAGPGNQPQHF. CDR3 sequence (DNA): TGTGCCAGCAGTGCGGGACCGGGCAATCAGCCCCAGCATTTT.

This chain uses TRBV30 with TRBJ1-1, with unresolved D. Germline V gene lookup returns CDR1 GTSNPN and CDR2 SVGIG (reference sequence). Trimming removed 5 bases from V and 3 bases from J, with 4 bases in between. The CDR3 contains 10 residues. This CDR3 is CAWGHTEAFF. CDR3 sequence (DNA): TGTGCCTGGGGGCACACTGAAGCTTTCTTT.

This chain connects TRBV5-1 to TRBJ1-2, with D unresolved. This CDR3 has 14 amino acids. Per the germline V gene, CDR1 is SGHRS and CDR2 is YFSETQ. Trimming pared 0 bases from V and 6 bases from J, leaving 12 bases between. CDR3 amino acids: CASSLVDGPDGYTF. CDR3 nucleotides: TGCGCCAGCAGCTTGGTGGACGGCCCGGATGGCTACACCTTC.

The J gene is TRBJ2-7, the V gene TRBV28, with 9 positions matching TRBD2. The V gene's germline CDR1 is MDHEN and CDR2 SYDVKM. The V and J ends lost 10 bases and 4 bases, in that order; junction bases with no gene match: 11. CDR3 size: 14 residues. CDR3 residues: CATVSGRLEYEQYF. In DNA, the CDR3 is TGTGCCACCGTGAGCGGGAGGTTGGAGTACGAGCAGTACTTC.

The chain is built from TRBV27 and TRBJ2-3; D is unclear. V lost 4 bases and J lost 4, with 6 bases in between. There are 12 residues in the CDR3. CDR1 MNHEY and CDR2 SMNVEV come from the germline V gene (reference sequence). CDR3: CASSSTADTQYF. In DNA, the CDR3 is TGTGCCAGCAGTTCGACCGCAGATACGCAGTATTTT.

The CDR3 loop is CASSLGTGINYGYTF. The CDR3 DNA reads TGTGCCAGCAGTTTAGGGACAGGAATTAACTATGGCTACACCTTC. This chain links TRBV27 with TRBJ1-2, with 8 bases fitting TRBD1. The germline V gene has CDR1 MNHEY and CDR2 SMNVEV (reference sequence). The V segment lost 2 bases and the J segment 1 base; nucleotides outside the gene matches: 3. This CDR3 contains 15 residues.

The CDR3 DNA reads as TGCAGCGGGTATACAGGGCTGGAGACCCAGTACTTC. This translates into CSGYTGLETQYF. V usage is TRBV29-1 and J usage is TRBJ2-5, with a tentative D call TRBD1 (6 bases). The ends were cut back, 7 bases at V and 5 bases at J, with 14 bases in the middle. The CDR3 has 12 amino acids. Germline CDR1 is SQVTM and CDR2 is ANQGSEA.

This clonotype was recorded once. This chain uses TRBV14 with TRBJ2-7; D uncertain. CDR3 length: 15 residues. The germline V gene encodes CDR1 SGHDN and CDR2 FVKESK. The V gene lost 0 bases and the J gene lost 4 bases, with 13 bases spanning the gap. The DNA for the CDR3 is TGTGCCAGCAGCCAAGATAAGGGTTCCGAGTACGAGCAGTACTTC. It translates to CASSQDKGSEYEQYF.

This clonotype was observed a single time. The chain joins TRBV4-3 to TRBJ1-2; no definite D call. The CDR3 spans 14 residues. Germline assignment: CDR1 LGHNA and CDR2 YSLEER. Trimming took off 4 bases at V and 4 bases at J, with 13 bases between the two ends. In DNA, the CDR3 is TGCGCCAGCAGCCTCACGACTTCCCCCTATGGCTACACCTTC. Translation gives CASSLTTSPYGYTF.

The chain employs TRBV3-1 and TRBJ2-2; TRBD2 might be the D (5 bases). V was clipped by 0 bases and J by 6 bases, with 11 bases between them. Germline CDR1 LGHDT, CDR2 YNNKEL (reference sequence). There are 15 residues in the CDR3. The CDR3 spells CASSQDVRASGELFF. CDR3 in DNA: TGTGCCAGCAGCCAAGATGTGCGGGCGTCCGGGGAGCTGTTTTTT.

The V call is TRBV15, the J call TRBJ1-5; D gene uncertain. Per the germline V gene, CDR1 is LNHNV and CDR2 is YYDKDF (reference sequence). CDR3 length: 13 residues. V was trimmed by 1 base and J by 5 bases, leaving 6 bases between them. The DNA for the CDR3 is TGTGCCACCAGCAGAGTGACGGATCAGCCCCAGCATTTT. Translated, it gives CATSRVTDQPQHF.

This clonotype was detected only once. The rearrangement joins TRBV2 to TRBJ1-5; 8 bases align to TRBD1. Germline V gene sequence: CDR1 SNHLY, CDR2 FYNNEI. This CDR3 region has 16 residues. V was pared by 7 bases and J by 4 bases, with 12 bases of the junction left unmatched. The CDR3 sequence: CASKGSRDRRNQPQHF. The CDR3 DNA is TGTGCCAGCAAGGGTAGCCGGGACAGGAGGAATCAGCCCCAGCATTTT.

This clonotype was seen just once. V is TRBV19 and J is TRBJ2-1, with D perhaps matching TRBD1 (6 bases). V gave up 7 bases and J gave up 0 bases, with 22 bases separating them. The CDR3 contains 18 residues. CDR1 and CDR2 (germline): LNHDA, SQIVND (reference sequence). The chain's CDR3 is CASTLSSTGPSSYNEQFF. CDR3 bases: TGTGCCAGTACCTTATCCTCGACAGGCCCGAGCTCCTACAATGAGCAGTTCTTC.

This clonotype has a single count. The chain couples TRBV28 to TRBJ2-1, with TRBD2 identical over 9 bases. CDR1 and CDR2 from the germline V gene are MDHEN and SYDVKM. The CDR3 is 14 residues long. Losses at the gene ends were 1 base for V and 10 bases for J; bases not matched to a gene: 5. CDR3 region: CASSLFSSGEEQFF. The CDR3 DNA is TGTGCCAGCAGTTTATTCTCTAGCGGGGAAGAGCAGTTCTTC. The complete variable domain, with remaining parts taken from reference TRBV28 and TRBJ2-1, reads DVKVTQSSRYLVKRTGEKVFLECVQDMDHENMFWYRQDPGLGLRLIYFSYDVKMKEKGDIPEGYSVSREKKERFSLILESASTNQTSMYLCASSLFSSGEEQFFGPGTRLTVL.

The V gene is TRBV4-3, the J gene TRBJ2-2, with D possibly TRBD1 on 5 matching bases. The ends were cut back, 2 bases at V and 1 base at J, with 8 bases in the middle. This CDR3 region has 15 residues. The germline CDR1 and CDR2 sequences are LGHNA and YSLEER. CDR3 protein: CASSQPTENTGELFF. The CDR3 DNA follows: TGCGCCAGCAGCCAACCGACAGAGAACACCGGGGAGCTGTTTTTT.

The V gene is TRBV20-1, the J gene TRBJ1-2, with a tentative D call TRBD1 (5 bases). This CDR3 spans 13 amino acids. Deletions cut 2 bases from V and 4 bases from J, with 11 bases between. Germline-derived CDR1 and CDR2 are DFQATT and SNEGSKA (reference sequence). CDR3 loop: CSARSMQGYGYTF. The CDR3 DNA reads as TGCAGTGCTAGAAGTATGCAGGGCTATGGCTACACCTTC.

The gene calls are TRBV5-6 and TRBJ2-7; D ambiguous. The CDR3 contains 13 residues. Deletions cut 4 bases from V and 3 bases from J, with 11 bases between. CDR1 is SGHDT, CDR2 YYEEEE, per germline. The CDR3 DNA reads TGTGCCAGCAGCCGAACCCGGTTCTACGAGCAGTACTTC. Amino acid sequence: CASSRTRFYEQYF.

The chain combines TRBV9 with TRBJ1-3; a possible D gene is TRBD1 (5 bases). V was pared by 3 bases and J by 3 bases, with 10 bases between. CDR3 length: 14 residues. From germline, CDR1 is SGDLS and CDR2 YYNGEE. The chain's CDR3 is CASSGGRGGNTIYF. The CDR3 nucleotides are TGTGCCAGCAGCGGGGGCCGGGGTGGAAACACCATATATTTT.

The genes are TRBV6-2 or TRBV6-3 and TRBJ2-1; D may correspond to TRBD1 or TRBD2 (5 bases each). The V end lost 6 bases, the J end lost 6 bases, and 24 bases lay between the germline ends. Germline V lookup: CDR1 MNHEY, CDR2 SVGEGT. This CDR3 spans 17 amino acids. CDR3 in amino acids: CASRSFRDAIRLNEQFF. The CDR3 DNA follows: TGTGCCAGCAGATCCTTCCGGGACGCCATACGCCTCAATGAGCAGTTCTTC.

Only one count was recorded for this clonotype. The rearrangement links TRBV14 to TRBJ1-1; D may be TRBD1 (5 bases). The germline gives CDR1 SGHDN, CDR2 FVKESK. V was pared by 0 bases and J by 7 bases, with 12 bases between. This CDR3 has 14 residues. The CDR3 DNA sequence: TGTGCCAGCAGCCAAGATCTCTGGGGGGATGAAGCTTTCTTT. It specifies CASSQDLWGDEAFF. Using reference TRBV14 and TRBJ1-1 for the parts outside the CDR3, the full variable domain is EAGVTQFPSHSVIEKGQTVTLRCDPISGHDNLYWYRRVMGKEIKFLLHFVKESKQDESGMPNNRFLAERTGGTYSTLKVQPAELEDSGVYFCASSQDLWGDEAFFGQGTRLTVV.